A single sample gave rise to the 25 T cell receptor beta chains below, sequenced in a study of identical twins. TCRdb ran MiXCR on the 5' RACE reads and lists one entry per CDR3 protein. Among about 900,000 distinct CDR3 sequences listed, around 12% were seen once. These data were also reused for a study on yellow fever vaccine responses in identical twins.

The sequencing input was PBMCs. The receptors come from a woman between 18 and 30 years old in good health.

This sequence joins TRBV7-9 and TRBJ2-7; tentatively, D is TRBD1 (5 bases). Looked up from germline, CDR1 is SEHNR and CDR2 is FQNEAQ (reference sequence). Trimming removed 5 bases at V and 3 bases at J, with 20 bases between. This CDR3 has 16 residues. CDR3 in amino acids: CASSPSRSRQIYEQYF. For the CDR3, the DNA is TGTGCCAGCAGCCCCTCCCGCAGCCGACAGATCTACGAGCAGTACTTC.

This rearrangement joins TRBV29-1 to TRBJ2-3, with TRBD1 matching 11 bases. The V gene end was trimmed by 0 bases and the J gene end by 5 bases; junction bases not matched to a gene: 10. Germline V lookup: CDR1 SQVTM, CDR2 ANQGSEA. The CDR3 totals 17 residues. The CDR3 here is CSVEDLWTGGGLDTQYF. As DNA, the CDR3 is TGCAGCGTTGAAGATCTGTGGACAGGGGGCGGTTTAGATACGCAGTATTTT.

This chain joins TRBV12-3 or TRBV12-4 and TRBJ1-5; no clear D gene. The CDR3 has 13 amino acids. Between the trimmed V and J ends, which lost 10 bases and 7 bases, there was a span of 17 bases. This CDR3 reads CATSTGRGQPQHF. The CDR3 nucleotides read TGTGCCACCTCTACCGGGCGCGGGCAGCCCCAGCATTTT.

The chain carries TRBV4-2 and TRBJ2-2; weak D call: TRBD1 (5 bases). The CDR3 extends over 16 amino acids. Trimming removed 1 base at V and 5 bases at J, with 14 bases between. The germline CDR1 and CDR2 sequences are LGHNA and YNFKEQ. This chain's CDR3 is CASSQGATGRTGELFF. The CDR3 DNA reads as TGTGCCAGCAGCCAAGGAGCTACAGGCCGGACCGGGGAGCTGTTTTTT.

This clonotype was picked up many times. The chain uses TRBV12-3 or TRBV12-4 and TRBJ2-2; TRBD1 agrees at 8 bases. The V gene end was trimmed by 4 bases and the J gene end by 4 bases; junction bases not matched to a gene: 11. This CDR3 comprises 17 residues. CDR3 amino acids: CASSSEIRQGPTGELFF. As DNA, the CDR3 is TGTGCCAGCAGTTCCGAAATTCGACAGGGGCCCACCGGGGAGCTGTTTTTT.

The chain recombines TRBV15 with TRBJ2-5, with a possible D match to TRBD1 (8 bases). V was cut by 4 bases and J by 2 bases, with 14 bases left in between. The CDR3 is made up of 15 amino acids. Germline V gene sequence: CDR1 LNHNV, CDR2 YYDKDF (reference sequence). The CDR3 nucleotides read TGTGCCACCAGCAAACAGGGGGGGTGGCAAGAGACCCAGTACTTC. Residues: CATSKQGGWQETQYF.

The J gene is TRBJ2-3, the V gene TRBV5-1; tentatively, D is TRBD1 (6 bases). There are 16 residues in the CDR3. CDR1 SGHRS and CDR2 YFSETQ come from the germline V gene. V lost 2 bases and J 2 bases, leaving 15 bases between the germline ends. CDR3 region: CASSFPRDKNTDTQYF. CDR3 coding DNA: TGCGCCAGCAGCTTCCCCCGGGACAAAAACACAGATACGCAGTATTTT.

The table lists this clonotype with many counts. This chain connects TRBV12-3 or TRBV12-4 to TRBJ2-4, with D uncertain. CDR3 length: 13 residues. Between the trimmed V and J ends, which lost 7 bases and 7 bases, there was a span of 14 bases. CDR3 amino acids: CASTESVDNIQYF. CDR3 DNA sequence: TGTGCCAGCACGGAATCTGTAGATAACATTCAGTACTTC.

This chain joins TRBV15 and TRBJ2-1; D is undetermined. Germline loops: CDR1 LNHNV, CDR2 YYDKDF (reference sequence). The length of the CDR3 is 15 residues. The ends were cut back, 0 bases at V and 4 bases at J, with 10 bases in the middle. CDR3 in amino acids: CATSRDSGRYNEQFF. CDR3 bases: TGTGCCACCAGCAGAGATTCCGGACGTTACAATGAGCAGTTCTTC.

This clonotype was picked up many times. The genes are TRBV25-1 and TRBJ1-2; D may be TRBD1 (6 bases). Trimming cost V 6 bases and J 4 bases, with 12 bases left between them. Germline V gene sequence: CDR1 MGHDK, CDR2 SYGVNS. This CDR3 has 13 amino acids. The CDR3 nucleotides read TGTGCCAGCAGCGAAGGGGGAGTCTATGGCTACACCTTC. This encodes CASSEGGVYGYTF.

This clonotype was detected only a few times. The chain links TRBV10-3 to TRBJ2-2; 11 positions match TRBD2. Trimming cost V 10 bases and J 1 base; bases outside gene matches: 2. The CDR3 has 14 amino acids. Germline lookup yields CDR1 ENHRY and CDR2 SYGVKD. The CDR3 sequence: CATSGGLNTGELFF. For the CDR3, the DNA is TGTGCCACTAGCGGGGGGTTGAACACCGGGGAGCTGTTTTTT.

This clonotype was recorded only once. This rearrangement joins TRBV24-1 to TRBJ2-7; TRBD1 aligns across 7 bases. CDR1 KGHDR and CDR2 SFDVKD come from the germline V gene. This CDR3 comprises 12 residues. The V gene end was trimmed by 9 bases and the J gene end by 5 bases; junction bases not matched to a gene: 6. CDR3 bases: TGTGCCACCGCCGGGACAGCGGACGAGCAGTACTTC. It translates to CATAGTADEQYF.

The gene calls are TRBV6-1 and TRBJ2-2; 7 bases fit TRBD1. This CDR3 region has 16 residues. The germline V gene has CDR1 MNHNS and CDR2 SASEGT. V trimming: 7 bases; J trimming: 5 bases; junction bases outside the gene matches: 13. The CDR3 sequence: CASTQRGSGGTGELFF. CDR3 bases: TGTGCCAGCACACAGCGTGGGTCAGGGGGTACCGGGGAGCTGTTTTTT.

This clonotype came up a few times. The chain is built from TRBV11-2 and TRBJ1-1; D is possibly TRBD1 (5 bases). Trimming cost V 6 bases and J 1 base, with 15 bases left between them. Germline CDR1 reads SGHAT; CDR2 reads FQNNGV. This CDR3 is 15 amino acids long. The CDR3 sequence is CASRRLKGANTEAFF. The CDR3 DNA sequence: TGTGCCAGCAGGCGCTTAAAAGGGGCGAACACTGAAGCTTTCTTT.

This chain's CDR3 is CASSPGGLYEQYV. DNA of the CDR3: TGTGCCAGCAGCCCGGGGGGGCTCTACGAGCAGTACGTC. The chain employs TRBV7-9 and TRBJ2-7, with 8 bases identical to TRBD2. The CDR3 contains 13 residues. CDR1 SEHNR and CDR2 FQNEAQ come from the germline V gene (reference sequence). Losses at the gene ends were 5 bases for V and 3 bases for J; bases not matched to a gene: 3.

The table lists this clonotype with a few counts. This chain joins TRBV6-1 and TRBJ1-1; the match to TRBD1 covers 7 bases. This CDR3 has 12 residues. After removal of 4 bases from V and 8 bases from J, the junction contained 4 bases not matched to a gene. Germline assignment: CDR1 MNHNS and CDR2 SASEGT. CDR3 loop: CASSAYRGEAFF. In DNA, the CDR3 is TGTGCCAGCAGTGCATACAGGGGAGAAGCTTTCTTT.

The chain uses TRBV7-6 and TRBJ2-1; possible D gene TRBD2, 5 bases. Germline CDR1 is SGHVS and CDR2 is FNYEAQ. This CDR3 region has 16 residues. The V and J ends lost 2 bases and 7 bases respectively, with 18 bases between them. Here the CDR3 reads CASSLSGRAGDNEQFF. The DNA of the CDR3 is TGTGCCAGCAGCTTATCAGGTCGGGCGGGCGATAATGAGCAGTTCTTC. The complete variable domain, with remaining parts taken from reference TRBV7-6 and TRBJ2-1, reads GAGVSQSPRYKVTKRGQDVALRCDPISGHVSLYWYRQALGQGPEFLTYFNYEAQQDKSGLPNDRFSAERPEGSISTLTIQRTEQRDSAMYRCASSLSGRAGDNEQFFGPGTRLTVL.

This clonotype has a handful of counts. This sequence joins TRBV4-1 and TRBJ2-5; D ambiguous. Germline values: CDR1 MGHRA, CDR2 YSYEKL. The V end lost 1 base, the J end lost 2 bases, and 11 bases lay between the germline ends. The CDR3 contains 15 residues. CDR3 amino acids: CASSQVLVWQETQYF. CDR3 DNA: TGCGCCAGCAGCCAAGTGTTGGTCTGGCAAGAGACCCAGTACTTC.

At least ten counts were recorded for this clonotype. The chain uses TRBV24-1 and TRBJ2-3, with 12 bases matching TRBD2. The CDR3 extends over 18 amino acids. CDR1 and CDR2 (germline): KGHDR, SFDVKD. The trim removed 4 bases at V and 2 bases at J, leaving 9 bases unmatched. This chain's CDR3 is CATSDAPGLAGNTDTQYF. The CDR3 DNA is TGTGCCACCAGTGACGCCCCTGGACTAGCGGGGAACACAGATACGCAGTATTTT.

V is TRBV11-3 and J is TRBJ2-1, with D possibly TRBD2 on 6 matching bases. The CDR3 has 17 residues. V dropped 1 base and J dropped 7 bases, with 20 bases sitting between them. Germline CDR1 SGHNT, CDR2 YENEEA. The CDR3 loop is CASSLGASAFLGNEQFF. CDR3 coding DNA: TGTGCCAGCAGCTTAGGGGCTAGCGCATTTCTAGGGAATGAGCAGTTCTTC.

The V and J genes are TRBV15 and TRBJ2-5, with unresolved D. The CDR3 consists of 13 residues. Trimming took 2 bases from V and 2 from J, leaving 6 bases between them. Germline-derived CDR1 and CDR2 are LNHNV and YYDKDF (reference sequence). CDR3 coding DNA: TGTGCCACCAGCAGACCCCCGCAAGAGACCCAGTACTTC. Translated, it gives CATSRPPQETQYF.

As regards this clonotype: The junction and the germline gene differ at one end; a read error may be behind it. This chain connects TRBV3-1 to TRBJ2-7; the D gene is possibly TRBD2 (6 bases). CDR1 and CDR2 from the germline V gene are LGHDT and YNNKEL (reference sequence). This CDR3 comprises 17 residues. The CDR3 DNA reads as TGTGCCACCAGCAACCCTCCGGGACTCTCCAGCTCCTACGAGCAGTACTTC. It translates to CATSNPPGLSSSYEQYF.

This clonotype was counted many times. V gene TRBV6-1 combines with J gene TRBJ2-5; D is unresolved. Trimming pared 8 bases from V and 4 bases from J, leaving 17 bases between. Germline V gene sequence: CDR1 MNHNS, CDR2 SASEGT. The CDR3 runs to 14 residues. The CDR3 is CASANHDTPETQYF. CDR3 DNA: TGTGCCAGCGCCAACCACGACACGCCAGAGACCCAGTACTTC.

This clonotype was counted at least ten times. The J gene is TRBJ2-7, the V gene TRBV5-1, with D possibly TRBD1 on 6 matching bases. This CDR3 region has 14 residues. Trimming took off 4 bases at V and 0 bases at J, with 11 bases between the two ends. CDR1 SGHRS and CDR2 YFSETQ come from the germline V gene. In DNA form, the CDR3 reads TGCGCCAGCAGCCCAACAGGGAGCTCCTACGAGCAGTACTTC. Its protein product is CASSPTGSSYEQYF.

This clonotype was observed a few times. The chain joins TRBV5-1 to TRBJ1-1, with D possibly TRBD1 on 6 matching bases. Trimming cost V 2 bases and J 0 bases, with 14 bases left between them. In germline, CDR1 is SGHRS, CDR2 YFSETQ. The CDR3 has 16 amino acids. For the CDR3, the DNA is TGCGCCAGCAGCTTCAACAGGGCTCGGTTGAACACTGAAGCTTTCTTT. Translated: CASSFNRARLNTEAFF.